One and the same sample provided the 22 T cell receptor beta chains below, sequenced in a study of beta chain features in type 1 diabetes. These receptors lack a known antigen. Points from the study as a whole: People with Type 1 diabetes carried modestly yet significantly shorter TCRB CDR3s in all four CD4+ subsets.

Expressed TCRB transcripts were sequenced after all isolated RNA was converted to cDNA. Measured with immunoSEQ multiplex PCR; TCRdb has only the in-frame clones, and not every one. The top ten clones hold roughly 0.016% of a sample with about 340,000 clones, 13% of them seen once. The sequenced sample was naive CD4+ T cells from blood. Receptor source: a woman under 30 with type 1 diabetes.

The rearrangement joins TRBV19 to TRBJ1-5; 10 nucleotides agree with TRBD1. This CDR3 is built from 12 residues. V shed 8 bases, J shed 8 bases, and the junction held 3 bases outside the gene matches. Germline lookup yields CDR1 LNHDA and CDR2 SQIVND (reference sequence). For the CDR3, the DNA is TGTGCCAGTGGACAGGGGGTAGAGCCCCAGCATTTT. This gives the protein CASGQGVEPQHF. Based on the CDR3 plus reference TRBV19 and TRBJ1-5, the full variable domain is DGGITQSPKYLFRKEGQNVTLSCEQNLNHDAMYWYRQDPGQGLRLIYYSQIVNDFQKGDIAEGYSVSREKKESFPLTVTSAQKNPTAFYLCASGQGVEPQHFGDGTRLSIL.

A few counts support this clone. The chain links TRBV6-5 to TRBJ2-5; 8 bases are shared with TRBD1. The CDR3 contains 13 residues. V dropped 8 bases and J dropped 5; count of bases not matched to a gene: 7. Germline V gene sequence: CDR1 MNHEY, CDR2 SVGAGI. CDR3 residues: CASRRTGLETQYF. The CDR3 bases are TGTGCCAGCCGACGGACAGGGCTGGAGACCCAGTACTTC.

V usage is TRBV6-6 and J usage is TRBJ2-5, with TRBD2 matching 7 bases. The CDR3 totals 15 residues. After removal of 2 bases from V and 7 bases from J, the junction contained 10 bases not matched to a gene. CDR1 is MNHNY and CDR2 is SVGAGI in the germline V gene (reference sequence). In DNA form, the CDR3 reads TGTGCCAGCAGTTACCGGCCACCTAGGGAGGGGACCCAGTACTTC. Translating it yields CASSYRPPREGTQYF.

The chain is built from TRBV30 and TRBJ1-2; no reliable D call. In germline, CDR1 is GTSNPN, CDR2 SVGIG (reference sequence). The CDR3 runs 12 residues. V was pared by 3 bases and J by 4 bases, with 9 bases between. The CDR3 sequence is CAWSPRSYGYTF. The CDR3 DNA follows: TGTGCCTGGAGCCCCCGGAGCTATGGCTACACCTTC.

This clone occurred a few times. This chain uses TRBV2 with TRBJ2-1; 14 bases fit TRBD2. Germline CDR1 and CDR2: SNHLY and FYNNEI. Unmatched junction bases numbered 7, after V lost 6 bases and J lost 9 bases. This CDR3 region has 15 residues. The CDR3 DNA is TGTGCCAGCAGATCCGGACTAGCGGGAGGTAGTGAGCAGTTCTTC. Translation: CASRSGLAGGSEQFF. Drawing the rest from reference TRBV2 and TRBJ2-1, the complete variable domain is EPEVTQTPSHQVTQMGQEVILRCVPISNHLYFYWYRQILGQKVEFLVSFYNNEISEKSEIFDDQFSVERPDGSNFTLKIRSTKLEDSAMYFCASRSGLAGGSEQFFGPGTRLTVL.

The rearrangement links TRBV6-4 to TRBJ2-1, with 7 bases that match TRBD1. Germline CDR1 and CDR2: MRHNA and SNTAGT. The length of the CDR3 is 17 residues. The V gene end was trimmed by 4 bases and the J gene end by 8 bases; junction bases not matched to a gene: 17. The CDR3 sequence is CASSVPGPFRGSDEQFF. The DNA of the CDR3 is TGTGCCAGCAGTGTCCCAGGCCCCTTCAGGGGGTCAGATGAGCAGTTCTTC.

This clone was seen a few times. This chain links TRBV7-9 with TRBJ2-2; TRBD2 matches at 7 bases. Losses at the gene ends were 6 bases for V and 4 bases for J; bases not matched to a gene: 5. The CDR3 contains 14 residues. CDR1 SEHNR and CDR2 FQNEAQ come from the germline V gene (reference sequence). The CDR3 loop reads CASSPAGVTGELFF. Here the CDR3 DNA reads TGTGCCAGCAGTCCCGCGGGAGTCACCGGGGAGCTGTTTTTT.

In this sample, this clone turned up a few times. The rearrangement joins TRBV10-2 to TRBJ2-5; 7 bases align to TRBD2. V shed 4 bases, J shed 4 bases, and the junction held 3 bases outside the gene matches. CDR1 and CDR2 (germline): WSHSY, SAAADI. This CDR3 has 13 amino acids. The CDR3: CASSVAGGETQYF. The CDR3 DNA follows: TGCGCCAGCAGTGTAGCGGGCGGAGAGACCCAGTACTTC.

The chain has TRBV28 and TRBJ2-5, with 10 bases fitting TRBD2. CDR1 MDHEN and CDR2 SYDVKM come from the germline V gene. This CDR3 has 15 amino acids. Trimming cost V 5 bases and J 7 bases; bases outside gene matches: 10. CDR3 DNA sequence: TGTGCCAGCAGTCTCCTAGCGGGAGAGGGAGCGACCCAGTACTTC. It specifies CASSLLAGEGATQYF.

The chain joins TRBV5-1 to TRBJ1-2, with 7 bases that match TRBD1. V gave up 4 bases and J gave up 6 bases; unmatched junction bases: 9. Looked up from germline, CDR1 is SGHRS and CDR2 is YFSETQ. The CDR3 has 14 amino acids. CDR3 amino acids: CASSRGTEGNGYTF. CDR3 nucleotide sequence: TGCGCCAGCAGCCGAGGGACAGAAGGTAATGGCTACACCTTC.

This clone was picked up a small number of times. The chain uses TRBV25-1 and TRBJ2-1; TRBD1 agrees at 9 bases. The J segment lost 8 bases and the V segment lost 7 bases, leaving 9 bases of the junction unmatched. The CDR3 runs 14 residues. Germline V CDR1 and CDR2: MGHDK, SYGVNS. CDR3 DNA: TGTGCCAGCAAGAAGGGGGGGACAGGGTATGAGCAGTTCTTC. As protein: CASKKGGTGYEQFF.

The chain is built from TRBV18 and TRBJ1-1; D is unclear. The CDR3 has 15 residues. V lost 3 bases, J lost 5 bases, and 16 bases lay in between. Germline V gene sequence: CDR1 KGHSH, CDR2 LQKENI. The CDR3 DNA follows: TGTGCCAGCTCACCGAGGGATTTGGCTCGGACTGAAGCTTTCTTT. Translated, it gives CASSPRDLARTEAFF. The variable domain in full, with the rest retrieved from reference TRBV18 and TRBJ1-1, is NAGVMQNPRHLVRRRGQEARLRCSPMKGHSHVYWYRQLPEEGLKFMVYLQKENIIDESGMPKERFSAEFPKEGPSILRIQQVVRGDSAAYFCASSPRDLARTEAFFGQGTRLTVV.

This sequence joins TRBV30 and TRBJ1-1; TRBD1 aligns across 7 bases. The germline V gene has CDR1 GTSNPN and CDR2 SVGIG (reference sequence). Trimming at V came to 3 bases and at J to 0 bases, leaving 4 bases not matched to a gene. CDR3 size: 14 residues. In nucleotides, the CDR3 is TGTGCCTGGAGCGCACAGGGGATGAACACTGAAGCTTTCTTT. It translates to CAWSAQGMNTEAFF.

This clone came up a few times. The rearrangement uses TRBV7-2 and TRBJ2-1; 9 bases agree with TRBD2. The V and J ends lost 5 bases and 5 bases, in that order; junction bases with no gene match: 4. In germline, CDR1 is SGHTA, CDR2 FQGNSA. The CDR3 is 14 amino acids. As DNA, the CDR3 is TGTGCCAGCAGCCCCACTAGCGGGCACAATGAGCAGTTCTTC. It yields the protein CASSPTSGHNEQFF. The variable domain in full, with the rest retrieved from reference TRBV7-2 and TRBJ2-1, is GAGVSQSPSNKVTEKGKDVELRCDPISGHTALYWYRQSLGQGLEFLIYFQGNSAPDKSGLPSDRFSAERTGGSVSTLTIQRTQQEDSAVYLCASSPTSGHNEQFFGPGTRLTVL.

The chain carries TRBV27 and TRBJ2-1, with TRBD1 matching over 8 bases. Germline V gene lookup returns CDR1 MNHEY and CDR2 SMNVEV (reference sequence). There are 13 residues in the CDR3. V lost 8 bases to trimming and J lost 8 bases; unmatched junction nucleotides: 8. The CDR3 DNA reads TGTGCCAGCGGGGGCAGGGGGCGATATGAGCAGTTCTTC. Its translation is CASGGRGRYEQFF.

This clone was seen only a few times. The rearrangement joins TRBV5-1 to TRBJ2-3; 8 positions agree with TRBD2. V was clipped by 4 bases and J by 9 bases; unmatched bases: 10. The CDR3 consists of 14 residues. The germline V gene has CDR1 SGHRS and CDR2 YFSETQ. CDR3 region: CASSQRDGGDTQYF. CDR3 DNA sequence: TGCGCCAGCAGCCAACGGGACGGGGGGGACACGCAGTATTTT.

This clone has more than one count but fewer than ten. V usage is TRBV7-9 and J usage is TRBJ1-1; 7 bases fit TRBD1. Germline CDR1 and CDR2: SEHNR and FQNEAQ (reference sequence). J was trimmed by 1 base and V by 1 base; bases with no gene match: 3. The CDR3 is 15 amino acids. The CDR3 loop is CASSLVGQPNTEAFF. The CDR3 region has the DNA TGTGCCAGCAGCTTAGTGGGACAGCCGAACACTGAAGCTTTCTTT.

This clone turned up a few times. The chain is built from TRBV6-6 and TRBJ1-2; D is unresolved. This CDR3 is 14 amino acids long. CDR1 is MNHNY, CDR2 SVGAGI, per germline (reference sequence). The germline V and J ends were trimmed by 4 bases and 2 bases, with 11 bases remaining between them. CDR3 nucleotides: TGTGCCAGCAGTTCCCTCACAGAAAACTATGGCTACACCTTC. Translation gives CASSSLTENYGYTF.

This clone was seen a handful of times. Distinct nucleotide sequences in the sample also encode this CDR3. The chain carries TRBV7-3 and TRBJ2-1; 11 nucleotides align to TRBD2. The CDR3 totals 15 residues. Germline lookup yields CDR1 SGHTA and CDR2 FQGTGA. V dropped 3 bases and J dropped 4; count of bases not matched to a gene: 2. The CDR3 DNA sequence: TGTGCCAGCAGCTTGGGACTAGCGGTATACAATGAGCAGTTCTTC. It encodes CASSLGLAVYNEQFF.

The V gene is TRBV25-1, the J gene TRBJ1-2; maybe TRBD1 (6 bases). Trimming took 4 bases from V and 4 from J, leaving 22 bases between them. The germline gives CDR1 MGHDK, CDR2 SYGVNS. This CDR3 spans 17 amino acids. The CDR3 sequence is CASSGGPGTSGGYGYTF. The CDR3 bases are TGTGCCAGCAGTGGGGGGCCCGGGACCTCCGGAGGCTATGGCTACACCTTC.

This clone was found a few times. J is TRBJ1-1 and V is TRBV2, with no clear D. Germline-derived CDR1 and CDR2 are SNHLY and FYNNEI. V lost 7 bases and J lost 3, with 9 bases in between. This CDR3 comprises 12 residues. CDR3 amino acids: CASTQRYTEAFF. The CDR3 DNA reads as TGTGCCAGCACCCAGAGGTACACTGAAGCTTTCTTT.

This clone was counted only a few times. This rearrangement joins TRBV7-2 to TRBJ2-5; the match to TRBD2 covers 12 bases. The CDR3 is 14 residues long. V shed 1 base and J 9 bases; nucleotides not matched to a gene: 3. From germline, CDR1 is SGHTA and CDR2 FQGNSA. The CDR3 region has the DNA TGTGCCAGCAGCTTAGGACTAGCGGGAGTGGCCCAGTACTTC. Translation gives CASSLGLAGVAQYF. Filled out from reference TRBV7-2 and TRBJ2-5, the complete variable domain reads GAGVSQSPSNKVTEKGKDVELRCDPISGHTALYWYRQSLGQGLEFLIYFQGNSAPDKSGLPSDRFSAERTGGSVSTLTIQRTQQEDSAVYLCASSLGLAGVAQYFGPGTRLLVL.